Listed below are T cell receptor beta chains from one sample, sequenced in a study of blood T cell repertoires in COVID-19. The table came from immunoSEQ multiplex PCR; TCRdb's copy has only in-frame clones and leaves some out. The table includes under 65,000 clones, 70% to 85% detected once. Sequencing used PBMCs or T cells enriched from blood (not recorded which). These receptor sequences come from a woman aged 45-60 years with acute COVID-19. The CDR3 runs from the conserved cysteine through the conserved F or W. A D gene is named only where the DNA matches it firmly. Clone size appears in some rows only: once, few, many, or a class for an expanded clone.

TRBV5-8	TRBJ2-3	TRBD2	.	TGTGCCAGCAGCTTTAGCGGGGGTAGCACAGATACGCAGTATTTT	CASSFSGGSTDTQYF
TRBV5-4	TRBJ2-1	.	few	TGTGCCAGCAGGCGTGACAGAACCTACAATGAGCAGTTCTTC	CASRRDRTYNEQFF
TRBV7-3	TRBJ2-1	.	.	TGTGCCAGCAGCTTAGGCGCCGGGGGGCCCAACAATGAGCAGTTCTTC	CASSLGAGGPNNEQFF
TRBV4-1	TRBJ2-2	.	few	TGCGCCAGCAGCCAGTCCAGGGGAATCGGGGAGCTGTTTTTT	CASSQSRGIGELFF
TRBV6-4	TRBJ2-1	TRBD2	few	TGTGCCAGCAGTGAATTGCTAGCGGGGTACAATGAGCAGTTCTTC	CASSELLAGYNEQFF
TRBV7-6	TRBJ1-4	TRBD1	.	TGTGCCAGCAGCTTAGGTCACAGGGGCGAGGGAAAACTGTTTTTT	CASSLGHRGEGKLFF
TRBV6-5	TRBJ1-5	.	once	TGTGCCAGCTTCACAGGGACCAGCAATCAGCCCCAGCATTTT	CASFTGTSNQPQHF
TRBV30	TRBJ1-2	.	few	TGTGCCTGGAGCGTCGCAGGCGGGGTCAACTATGGCTACACCTTC	CAWSVAGGVNYGYTF
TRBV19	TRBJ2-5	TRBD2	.	TGTGCCAGTAGCGGGGGGGCGGGGGCCCCACACCTTACCCAGTACTTC	CASSGGAGAPHLTQYF
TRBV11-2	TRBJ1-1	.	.	TGTGCCAGCAGCTGGGGGGGGGCTGAAGCTTTCTTT	CASSWGGAEAFF
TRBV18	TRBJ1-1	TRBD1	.	TGTGCCAGCTCACCCCGGGACAGCCCAGAGGGAGCTTTCTTT	CASSPRDSPEGAFF
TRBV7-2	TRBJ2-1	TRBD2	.	TGTGCCAGCAGCTTAGAGAGCGGGGGGGCCGTCAATGAGCAGTTCTTC	CASSLESGGAVNEQFF
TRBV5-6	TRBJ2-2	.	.	TGTGCCAGCAGCTTGGGGGCGTTCCGCCCCGGGGAGCTGTTTTTT	CASSLGAFRPGELFF
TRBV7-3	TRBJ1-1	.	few	TGTGCCAGCAGCTTAACACCCGCGGGGGCGGAGGCCACTGAAGCTTTCTTT	CASSLTPAGAEATEAFF
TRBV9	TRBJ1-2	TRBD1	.	TGTGCCAGCAGCCCTATGTTAGGGGACAGGGGGCCTGGCTACACCTTC	CASSPMLGDRGPGYTF
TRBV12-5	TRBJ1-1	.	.	TGTGCTAGTGGTTTGGTATTACCGGGGGGGGTAGCTTTCTTT	CASGLVLPGGVAFF
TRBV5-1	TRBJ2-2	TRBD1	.	TGCGCCAGCAGCACCGGACAGGTGAACACCGGGGAGCTGTTTTTT	CASSTGQVNTGELFF
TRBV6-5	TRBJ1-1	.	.	TGTGCCAGCAGTTATAGCAGGGGAGGGGACACTGAAGCTTTCTTT	CASSYSRGGDTEAFF
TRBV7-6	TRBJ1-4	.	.	TGTGCCAGCAGCCGTGGTTACGGACTCCTGAATGAAAAACTGTTTTTT	CASSRGYGLLNEKLFF
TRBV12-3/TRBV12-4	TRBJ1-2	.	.	TGTGCCAGCAGTCTAGGCAGGAAGGAAGGATTC	CASSLGRKEGF
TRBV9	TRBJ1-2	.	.	TGTGCCAGCAGCTCAGCAGGGGAGTCCTATGGCTACACCTTC	CASSSAGESYGYTF
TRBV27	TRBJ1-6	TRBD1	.	TGTGCCAGCAGCCCCTTCCCGGGACAGGGGGCGCCGAATTCACCCCTCCACTTT	CASSPFPGQGAPNSPLHF
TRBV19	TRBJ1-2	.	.	TGTGCCAGTGGGGGCAACCAGTATGGCTACACCTTC	CASGGNQYGYTF
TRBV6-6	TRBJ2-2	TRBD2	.	TGTGCCAGCGGCCCGGGGACTAGCGGGGGGACCGGGGAGCTGTTTTTT	CASGPGTSGGTGELFF